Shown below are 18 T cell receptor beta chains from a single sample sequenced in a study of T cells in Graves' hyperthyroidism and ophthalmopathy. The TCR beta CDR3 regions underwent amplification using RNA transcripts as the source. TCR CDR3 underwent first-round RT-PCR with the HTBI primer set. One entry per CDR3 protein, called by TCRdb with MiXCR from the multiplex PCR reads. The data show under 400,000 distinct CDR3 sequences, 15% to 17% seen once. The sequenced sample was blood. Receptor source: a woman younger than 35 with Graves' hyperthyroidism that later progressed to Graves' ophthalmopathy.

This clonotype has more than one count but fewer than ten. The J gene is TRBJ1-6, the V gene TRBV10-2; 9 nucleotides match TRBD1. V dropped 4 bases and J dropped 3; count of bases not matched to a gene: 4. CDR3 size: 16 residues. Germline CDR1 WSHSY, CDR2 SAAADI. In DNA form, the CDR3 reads TGCGCCAGCAGTGGCTCGGGACAGGGCTATAATTCACCCCTCCACTTT. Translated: CASSGSGQGYNSPLHF.

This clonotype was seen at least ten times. CDR3 sequence (DNA): TGTGCCACCAGCCAGGGTTCCGGGGCCAACGTCCTGACTTTC. Protein sequence: CATSQGSGANVLTF. J is TRBJ2-6 and V is TRBV24-1; D perhaps matches TRBD1 (5 bases). Germline CDR1 KGHDR, CDR2 SFDVKD. The CDR3 is 14 residues long. Between the trimmed V and J ends, which lost 7 bases and 4 bases, there was a span of 10 bases.

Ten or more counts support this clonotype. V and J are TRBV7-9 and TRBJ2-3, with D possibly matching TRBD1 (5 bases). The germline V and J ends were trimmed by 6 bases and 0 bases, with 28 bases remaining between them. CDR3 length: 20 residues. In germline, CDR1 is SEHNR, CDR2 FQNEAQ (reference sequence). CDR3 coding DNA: TGTGCCAGCAGTCACCCCCGGCGTGGTGTGCCAGGGCGAAGCACAGATACGCAGTATTTT. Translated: CASSHPRRGVPGRSTDTQYF.

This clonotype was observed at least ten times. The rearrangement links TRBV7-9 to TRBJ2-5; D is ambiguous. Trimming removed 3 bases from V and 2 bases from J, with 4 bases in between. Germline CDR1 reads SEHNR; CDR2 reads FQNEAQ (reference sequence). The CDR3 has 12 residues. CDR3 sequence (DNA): TGTGCCAGCAGCTTCTCTCAAGAGACCCAGTACTTC. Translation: CASSFSQETQYF.

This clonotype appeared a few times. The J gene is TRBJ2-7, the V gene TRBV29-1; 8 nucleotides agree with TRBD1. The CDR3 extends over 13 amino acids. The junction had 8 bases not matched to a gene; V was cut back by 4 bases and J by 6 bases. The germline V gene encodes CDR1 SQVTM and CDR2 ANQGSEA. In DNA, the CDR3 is TGCAGCGTTGGGTCCGGACAGGGTATCGAGCAGTACTTC. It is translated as CSVGSGQGIEQYF.

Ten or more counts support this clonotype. The CDR3 nucleotides read TGTGCCAGCAGCAAGACTAGCGGGACAACAGATACGCAGTATTTT. Amino acids: CASSKTSGTTDTQYF. This chain uses TRBV7-2 with TRBJ2-3; 11 nucleotides agree with TRBD2. V was pared by 5 bases and J by 3 bases, with 4 bases of the junction left unmatched. Germline-derived CDR1 and CDR2 are SGHTA and FQGNSA. The CDR3 is made up of 15 amino acids.

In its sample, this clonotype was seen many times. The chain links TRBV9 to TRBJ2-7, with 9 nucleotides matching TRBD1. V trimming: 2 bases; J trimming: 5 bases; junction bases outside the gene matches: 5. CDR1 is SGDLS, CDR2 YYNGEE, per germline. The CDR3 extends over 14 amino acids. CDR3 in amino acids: CASSVGTGSDEQYF. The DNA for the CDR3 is TGTGCCAGCAGCGTGGGGACAGGGAGCGACGAGCAGTACTTC.

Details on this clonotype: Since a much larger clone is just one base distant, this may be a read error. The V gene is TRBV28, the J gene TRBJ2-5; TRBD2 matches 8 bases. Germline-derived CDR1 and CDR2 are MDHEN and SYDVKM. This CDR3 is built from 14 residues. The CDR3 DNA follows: TGTGCCAGCAGTCCCACCGGGCGGGAGGAGACCCAGTCCTTC. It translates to CASSPTGREETQSF.

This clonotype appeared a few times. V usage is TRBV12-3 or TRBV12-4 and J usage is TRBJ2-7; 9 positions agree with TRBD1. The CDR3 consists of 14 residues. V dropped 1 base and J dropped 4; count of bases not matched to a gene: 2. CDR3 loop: CASSLDGTGYEQYF. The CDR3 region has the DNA TGTGCCAGCAGTTTAGATGGGACAGGGTACGAGCAGTACTTC.

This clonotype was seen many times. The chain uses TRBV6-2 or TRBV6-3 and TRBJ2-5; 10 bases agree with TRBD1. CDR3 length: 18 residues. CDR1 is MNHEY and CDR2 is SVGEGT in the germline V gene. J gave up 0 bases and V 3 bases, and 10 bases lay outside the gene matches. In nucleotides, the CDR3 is TGTGCCAGCAGTTATCTTTTGGCGACAGGGGGCCACCAAGAGACCCAGTACTTC. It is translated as CASSYLLATGGHQETQYF.

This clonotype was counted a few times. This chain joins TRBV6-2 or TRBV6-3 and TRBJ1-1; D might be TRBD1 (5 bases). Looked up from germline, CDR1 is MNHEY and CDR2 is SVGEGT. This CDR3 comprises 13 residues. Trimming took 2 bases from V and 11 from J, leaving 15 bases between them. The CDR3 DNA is TGTGCCAGCAGTTACAGCCAGGGTGGAAGGGCTTTCTTT. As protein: CASSYSQGGRAFF.

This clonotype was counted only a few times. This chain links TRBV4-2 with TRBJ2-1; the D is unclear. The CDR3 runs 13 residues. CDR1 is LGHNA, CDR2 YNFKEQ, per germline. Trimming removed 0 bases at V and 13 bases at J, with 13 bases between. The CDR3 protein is CASSQEFRNPQFF. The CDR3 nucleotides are TGTGCCAGCAGCCAAGAGTTCCGAAACCCCCAGTTCTTC.

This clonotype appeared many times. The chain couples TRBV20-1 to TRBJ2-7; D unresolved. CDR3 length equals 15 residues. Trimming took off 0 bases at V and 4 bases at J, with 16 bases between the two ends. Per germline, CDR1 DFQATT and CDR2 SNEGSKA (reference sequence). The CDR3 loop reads CSARDVQSQQYEQYF. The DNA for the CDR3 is TGCAGTGCTAGAGATGTCCAGAGTCAACAATACGAGCAGTACTTC.

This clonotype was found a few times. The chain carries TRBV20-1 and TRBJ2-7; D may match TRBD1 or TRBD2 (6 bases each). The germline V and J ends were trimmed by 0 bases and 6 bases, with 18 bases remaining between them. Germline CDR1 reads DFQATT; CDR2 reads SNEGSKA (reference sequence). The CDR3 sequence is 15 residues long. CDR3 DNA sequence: TGCAGTGCTAGAGATTTTTGGAGGGGGGCGGGCGAGCAGTACTTC. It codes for CSARDFWRGAGEQYF.

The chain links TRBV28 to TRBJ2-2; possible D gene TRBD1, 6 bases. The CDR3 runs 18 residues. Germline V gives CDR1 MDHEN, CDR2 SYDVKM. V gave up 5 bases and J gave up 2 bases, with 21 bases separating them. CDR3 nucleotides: TGTGCCAGCAGTCCCCCAAGGGGGATTCGGGTAAACACCGGGGAGCTGTTTTTT. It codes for CASSPPRGIRVNTGELFF. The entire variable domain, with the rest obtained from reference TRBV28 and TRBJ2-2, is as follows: DVKVTQSSRYLVKRTGEKVFLECVQDMDHENMFWYRQDPGLGLRLIYFSYDVKMKEKGDIPEGYSVSREKKERFSLILESASTNQTSMYLCASSPPRGIRVNTGELFFGEGSRLTVL.

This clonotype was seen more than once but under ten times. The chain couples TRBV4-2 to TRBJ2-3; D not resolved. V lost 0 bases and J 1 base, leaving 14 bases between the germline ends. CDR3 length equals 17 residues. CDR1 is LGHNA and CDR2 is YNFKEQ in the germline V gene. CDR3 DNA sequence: TGTGCCAGCAGCCAAGACCCCCTAGTCCTGGGCACAGATACGCAGTATTTT. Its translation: CASSQDPLVLGTDTQYF.

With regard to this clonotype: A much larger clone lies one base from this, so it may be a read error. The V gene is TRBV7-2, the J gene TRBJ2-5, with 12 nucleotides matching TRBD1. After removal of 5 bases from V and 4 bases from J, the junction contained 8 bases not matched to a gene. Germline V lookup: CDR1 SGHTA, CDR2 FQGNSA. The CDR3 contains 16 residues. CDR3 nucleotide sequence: TGTGCCAGCAGCCCCCACGGGACAGGGGGCCCAGAGACCCAGTACTTC. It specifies CASSPHGTGGPETQYF.

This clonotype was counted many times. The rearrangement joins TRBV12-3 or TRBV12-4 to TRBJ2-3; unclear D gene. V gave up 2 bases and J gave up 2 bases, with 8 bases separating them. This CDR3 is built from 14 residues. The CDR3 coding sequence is TGTGCCAGCAGTTTAAGGGCAGCCACAGATACGCAGTATTTT. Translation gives CASSLRAATDTQYF.